The clone carrying this T cell receptor (beta chain) was seen more than once but under ten times. Its specificity is unknown. Each subset's genomic DNA was split evenly across several immunoSEQ plates. The protocol was immunoSEQ multiplex PCR, while the TCRdb copy is restricted to in-frame clones and leaves out a portion. The sample lists over 2 million clones, 90% to 95% occurring once. The data derive from a study of shared clonotypes between healthy human individuals. The overall study: Researchers assigned three CD4 naive, three CD4 memory, two CD8 naive and one CD8 memory plate to each donor. General study results and limits: Clonotypes which were not shared had lower generation probabilities than clonotypes that all four donors shared. In this cohort, only blood was sampled, and tissue repertoires likely differ.

J gave up 8 bases and V 5 bases, and 7 bases lay outside the gene matches. Germline-derived CDR1 and CDR2 are SEHNR and FQNEAQ (reference sequence). This CDR3 has 13 amino acids. The sequence derives from a man aged 18 to 29 in good health. This rearrangement joins TRBV7-9 to TRBJ1-2, with TRBD1 identical over 8 bases. Specimen: naive CD4+ T cells sorted from blood. The subset was: CD45RA+ positively selected. This CDR3 reads CASSPPGTGGYTF. CDR3 nucleotides: TGTGCCAGCAGCCCACCCGGGACAGGCGGCTACACCTTC.